This paragraph reports one TCR beta chain. Its antigen is undetermined. The entry originates in a study of siplizumab effects on memory and regulatory T cells. Broader study findings: Greater diversity than memory cells seemed evident in naive T cells, which also appeared to be major alloresponse contributors. Only a minority of proliferating CD4+ or CD8+ clones had an assignable naive or memory phenotype, with roughly 75-96% lacking one. Mappable alloreactive CD4+ clones came from Treg cells around 65% of the time on average with siplizumab, against approximately 25% in controls. Some alloreactive sequences were traceable to unstimulated CD4+ memory cells, and siplizumab significantly reduced them.

Using immunoSEQ multiplex PCR, the repertoire was profiled, and TCRdb retains in-frame clones only, with some absent. This sample carries about 100,000 clones, about 90% of them seen once, and the ten largest clones take 0.55% to 0.95%. The V gene's germline CDR1 is MNHNS and CDR2 SASEGT. The CDR3 has 11 residues. V was pared by 3 bases and J by 5 bases, with 5 bases between. J is TRBJ2-7 and V is TRBV6-1, with D uncertain. Source material: Tregs sorted from blood. The receptor was derived from a human donor in good health. DNA for the CDR3: TGTGCCAGCAGTGAGTACCACGAGCAGTACTTC. Protein product: CASSEYHEQYF.